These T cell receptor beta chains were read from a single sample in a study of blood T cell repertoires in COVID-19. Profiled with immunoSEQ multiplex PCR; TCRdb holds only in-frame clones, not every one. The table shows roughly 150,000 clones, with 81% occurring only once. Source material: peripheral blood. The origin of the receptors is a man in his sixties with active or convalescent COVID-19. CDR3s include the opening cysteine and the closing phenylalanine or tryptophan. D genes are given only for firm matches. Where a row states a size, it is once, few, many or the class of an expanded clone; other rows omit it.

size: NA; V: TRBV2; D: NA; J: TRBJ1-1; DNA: TGTGCCAGCACTGACGGGCGCGGGTTTGGCGCTTTCTTT; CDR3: CASTDGRGFGAFF
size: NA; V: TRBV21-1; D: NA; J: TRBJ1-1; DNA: TGTGCCAGCAGCCCCCGCGGGGGGGTGGAGACCGACTACCAGACTGAAGCTTTCTTT; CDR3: CASSPRGGVETDYQTEAFF
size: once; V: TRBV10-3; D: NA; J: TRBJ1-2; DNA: TGTGCCATCAGTGAGTCAGGGGCTAACTATGGCTACACCTTC; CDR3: CAISESGANYGYTF
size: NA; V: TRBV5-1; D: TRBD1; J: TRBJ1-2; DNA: TGCGCCAGCAGCCCACGGGACAGTCTTGTTTGGGGCTACACCTTC; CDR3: CASSPRDSLVWGYTF
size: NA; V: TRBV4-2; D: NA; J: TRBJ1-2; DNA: TGTGCCAGCAGCCAAGATGCGCCAGGGTCCGGGTATGGCTACACCTTC; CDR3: CASSQDAPGSGYGYTF
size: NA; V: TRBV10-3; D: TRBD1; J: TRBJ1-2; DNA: TGTGCCATCAGCTCCCCGGGACAGGGCAACTATGGCTACACCTTC; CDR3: CAISSPGQGNYGYTF
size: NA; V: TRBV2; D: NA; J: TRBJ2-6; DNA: TGTGCCAGCAAACTGCTTATAGCCAACGTCCTGACTTTC; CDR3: CASKLLIANVLTF
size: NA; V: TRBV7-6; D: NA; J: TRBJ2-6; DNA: TGTGCCAGCAGCTTAGCCGGGAGGGGGCGAACTGGGGCCAACGTCCTGACTTTC; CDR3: CASSLAGRGRTGANVLTF
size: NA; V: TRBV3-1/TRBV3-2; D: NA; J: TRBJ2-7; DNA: TGTGCCAGCAGCCAAGTATCTACCGGGTCCATGTACTTC; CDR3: CASSQVSTGSMYF
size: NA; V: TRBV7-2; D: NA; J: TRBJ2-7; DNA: TGTGCCAGCAGCTTAGAGATTAGCGATTTTTTCGAGCAGTACTTC; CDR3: CASSLEISDFFEQYF
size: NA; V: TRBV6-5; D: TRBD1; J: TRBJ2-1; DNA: TGTGCCAGCAGTAACAGGGGAATCGTCAATGAGCAGTTCTTC; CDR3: CASSNRGIVNEQFF
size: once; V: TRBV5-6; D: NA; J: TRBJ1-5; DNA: TGTGCCAGCAGCTTGAGCGGGAGCAATCAGCCCCAGCATTTT; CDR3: CASSLSGSNQPQHF
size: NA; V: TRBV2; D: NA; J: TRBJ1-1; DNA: TGTGCCAGCAGACCCCAGGAGAACACTGAAGCTTTCTTT; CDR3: CASRPQENTEAFF
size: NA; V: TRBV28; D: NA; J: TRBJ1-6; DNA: TGTGCCAGCAGTTTCGGAGGGGTCGGTTCACCCCTCCACTTT; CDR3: CASSFGGVGSPLHF
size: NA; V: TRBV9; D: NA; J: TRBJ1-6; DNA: TGTGCCAGCAGCGTAGTGGGAGACTCACCCCTCCACTTT; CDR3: CASSVVGDSPLHF
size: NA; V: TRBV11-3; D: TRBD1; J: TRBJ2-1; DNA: TGTGCCAGCAGTTTACAGGGGGCTAAGGAGCAGTTCTTC; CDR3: CASSLQGAKEQFF
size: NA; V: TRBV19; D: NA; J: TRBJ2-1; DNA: TGTGCCAGCCGGGCCGGGGATGAGCAGTTCTTC; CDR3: CASRAGDEQFF
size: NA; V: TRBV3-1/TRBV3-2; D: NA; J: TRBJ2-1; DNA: TGTGCCAGCAGCCAAGGGAGACGGACAAAAGACAATGAGCAGTTCTTC; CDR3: CASSQGRRTKDNEQFF
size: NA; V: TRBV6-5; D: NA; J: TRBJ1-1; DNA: TGTGCCAGCAGTTACGTCCCAGACACTGAAGCTTTCTTT; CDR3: CASSYVPDTEAFF
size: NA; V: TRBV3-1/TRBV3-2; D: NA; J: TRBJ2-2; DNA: TGTGCCAGCAGCCAAGGGGGCCCCAGAACCGGGGAGCTGTTTTTT; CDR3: CASSQGGPRTGELFF
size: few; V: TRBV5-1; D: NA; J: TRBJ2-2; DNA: TGCGCCAGCAGCTCCGGGACACCGAACACCGGGGAGCTGTTTTTT; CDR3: CASSSGTPNTGELFF
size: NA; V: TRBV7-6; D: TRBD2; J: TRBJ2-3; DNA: TGTGCCAGCAGCTTAGCTGGACGGGGGGGCACAGATACGCAGTATTTT; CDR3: CASSLAGRGGTDTQYF
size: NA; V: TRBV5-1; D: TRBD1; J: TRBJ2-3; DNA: TGCGCCAGCAGCTGGGGACAGAGCGGCACAGATACGCAGTATTTT; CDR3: CASSWGQSGTDTQYF
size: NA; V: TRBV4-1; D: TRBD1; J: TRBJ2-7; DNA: TGCGCCAGCAGCCGGACGACAGGGGTATCCTACGAGCAGTACTTC; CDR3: CASSRTTGVSYEQYF
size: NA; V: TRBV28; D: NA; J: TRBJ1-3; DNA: TGTGCCAGCAGAAGTCAGGGAGGCTCTGGAAACACCATATATTTT; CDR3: CASRSQGGSGNTIYF
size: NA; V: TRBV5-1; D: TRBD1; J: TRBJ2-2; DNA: TGCGCCAGCAGCGAGGGACAGCCCGCGAACACCGGGGAGCTGTTTTTT; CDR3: CASSEGQPANTGELFF
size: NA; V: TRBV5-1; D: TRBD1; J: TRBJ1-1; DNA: TGCGCCAGCAGCCTCGGACAGGGCTTGGGGAACACTGAAGCTTTCTTT; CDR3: CASSLGQGLGNTEAFF
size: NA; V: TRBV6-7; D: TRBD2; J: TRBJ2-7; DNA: TGTGCCAGCAGTTACTTCCCGGCTAGCGGGATTGATATCCCTTCCTACGAGCAGTACTTC; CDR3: CASSYFPASGIDIPSYEQYF
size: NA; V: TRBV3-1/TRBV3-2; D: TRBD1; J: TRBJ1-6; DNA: TGTGCCAGCAGCCCTTGGACAGGCGGAGAAAATTCACCCCTCCACTTT; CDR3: CASSPWTGGENSPLHF
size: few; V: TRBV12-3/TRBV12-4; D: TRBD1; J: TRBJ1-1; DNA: TGTGCCAGCAGTCGACAGGGGACTGAAGCTTTCTTT; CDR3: CASSRQGTEAFF
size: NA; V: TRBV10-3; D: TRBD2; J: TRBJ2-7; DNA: TGTGCCATCAGTGAAGGACTAGACCGGCACGAGCAGTACTTC; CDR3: CAISEGLDRHEQYF
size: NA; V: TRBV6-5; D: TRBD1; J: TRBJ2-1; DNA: TGTGCCAGCAGTCTGTCAGGGGGCTACAATGAGCAGTTCTTC; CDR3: CASSLSGGYNEQFF
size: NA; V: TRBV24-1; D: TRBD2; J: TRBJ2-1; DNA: TGTGCCACCAGTGATTCGGGACTAGCCCCCAATGAGCAGTTCTTC; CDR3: CATSDSGLAPNEQFF
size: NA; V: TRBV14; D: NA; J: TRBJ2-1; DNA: TGTGCCAGCAGCCAAGGTCCCGGCAATGAGCAGTTCTTC; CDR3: CASSQGPGNEQFF
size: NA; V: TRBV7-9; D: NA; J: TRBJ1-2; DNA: TGTGCCAGCAGTCAGGACTTCCATCCCTATGGCTACACCTTC; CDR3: CASSQDFHPYGYTF
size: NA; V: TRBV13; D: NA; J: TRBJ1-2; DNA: TGTGCCAGCAGCTTACTGGGGAGTAGTCGTGGCTACACCTTC; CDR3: CASSLLGSSRGYTF
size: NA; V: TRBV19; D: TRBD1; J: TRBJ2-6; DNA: TGTGCCAGCACAAGTGCCCCGGGACAGGGGGCGCCTGGGGCCAACGTCCTGACTTTC; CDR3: CASTSAPGQGAPGANVLTF
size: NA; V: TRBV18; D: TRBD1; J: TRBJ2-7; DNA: TGTGCCAGCTCACCAGTTTATTCTTCTGGGACAGCTCCGTACGAGCAGTACTTC; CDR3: CASSPVYSSGTAPYEQYF
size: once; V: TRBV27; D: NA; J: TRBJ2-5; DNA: TGTGCCAGCAGTGCACAGGGTGGGGAGACCCAGTACTTC; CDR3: CASSAQGGETQYF
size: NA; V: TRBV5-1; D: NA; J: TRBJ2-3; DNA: TGCGCCAGCAGCTTGGAGGGGGGGTTCACAGATACGCAGTATTTT; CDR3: CASSLEGGFTDTQYF
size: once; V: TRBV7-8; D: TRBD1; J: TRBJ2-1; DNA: TGTGCCAGCAGCTTACCCCAGGGGGCCCGGGATGAGCAGTTCTTC; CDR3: CASSLPQGARDEQFF